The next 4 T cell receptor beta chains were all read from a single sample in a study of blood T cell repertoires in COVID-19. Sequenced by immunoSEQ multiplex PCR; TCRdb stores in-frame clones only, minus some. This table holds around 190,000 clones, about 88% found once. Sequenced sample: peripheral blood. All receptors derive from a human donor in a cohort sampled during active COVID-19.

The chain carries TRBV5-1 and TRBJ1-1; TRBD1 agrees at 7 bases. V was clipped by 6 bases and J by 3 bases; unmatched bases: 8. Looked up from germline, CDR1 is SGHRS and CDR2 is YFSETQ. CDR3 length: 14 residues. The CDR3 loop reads CASKYRGEDTEAFF. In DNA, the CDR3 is TGCGCCAGCAAATACAGGGGAGAGGACACTGAAGCTTTCTTT.

CDR3 coding DNA: TGTGCCATCAGTGAGTCGTTTCGGGGGAGCGGGAGCGAGCAGTACTTC. Protein product: CAISESFRGSGSEQYF. The rearrangement uses TRBV10-3 and TRBJ2-7; 8 bases line up with TRBD2. The CDR3 runs 16 residues. V was clipped by 0 bases and J by 6 bases; unmatched bases: 10. Germline V CDR1 and CDR2: ENHRY, SYGVKD.

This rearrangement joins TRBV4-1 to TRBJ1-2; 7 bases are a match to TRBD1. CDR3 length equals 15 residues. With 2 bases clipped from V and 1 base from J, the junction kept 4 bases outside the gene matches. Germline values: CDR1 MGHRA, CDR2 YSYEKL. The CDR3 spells CASSQISGGNYGYTF. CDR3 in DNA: TGCGCCAGCAGCCAAATCTCAGGGGGTAACTATGGCTACACCTTC.

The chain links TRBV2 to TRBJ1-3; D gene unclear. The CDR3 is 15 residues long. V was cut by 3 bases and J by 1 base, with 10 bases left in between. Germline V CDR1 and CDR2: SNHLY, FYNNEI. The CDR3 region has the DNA TGTGCCAGCAGTGAGGGCCCACGGTCTGGAAACACCATATATTTT. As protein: CASSEGPRSGNTIYF. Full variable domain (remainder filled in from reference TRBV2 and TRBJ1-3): EPEVTQTPSHQVTQMGQEVILRCVPISNHLYFYWYRQILGQKVEFLVSFYNNEISEKSEIFDDQFSVERPDGSNFTLKIRSTKLEDSAMYFCASSEGPRSGNTIYFGEGSWLTVV.